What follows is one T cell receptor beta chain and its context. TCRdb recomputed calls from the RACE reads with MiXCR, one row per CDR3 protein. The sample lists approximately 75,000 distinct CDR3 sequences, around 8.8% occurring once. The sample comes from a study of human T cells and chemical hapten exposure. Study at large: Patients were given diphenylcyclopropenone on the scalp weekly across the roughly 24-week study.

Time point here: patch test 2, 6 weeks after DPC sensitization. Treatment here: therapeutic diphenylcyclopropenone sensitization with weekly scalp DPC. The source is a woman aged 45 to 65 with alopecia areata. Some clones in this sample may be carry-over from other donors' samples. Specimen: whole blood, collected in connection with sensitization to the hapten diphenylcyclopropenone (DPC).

The CDR3 is CASSYFSGSYGYTF. CDR3 in DNA: TGTGCCAGCAGTTACTTCTCCGGTTCCTATGGCTACACCTTC. The chain is built from TRBV6-5 and TRBJ1-2; D not certain. Germline CDR1 MNHEY, CDR2 SVGAGI. This CDR3 region has 14 residues. V lost 1 base to trimming and J lost 4 bases, with 10 bases between them.